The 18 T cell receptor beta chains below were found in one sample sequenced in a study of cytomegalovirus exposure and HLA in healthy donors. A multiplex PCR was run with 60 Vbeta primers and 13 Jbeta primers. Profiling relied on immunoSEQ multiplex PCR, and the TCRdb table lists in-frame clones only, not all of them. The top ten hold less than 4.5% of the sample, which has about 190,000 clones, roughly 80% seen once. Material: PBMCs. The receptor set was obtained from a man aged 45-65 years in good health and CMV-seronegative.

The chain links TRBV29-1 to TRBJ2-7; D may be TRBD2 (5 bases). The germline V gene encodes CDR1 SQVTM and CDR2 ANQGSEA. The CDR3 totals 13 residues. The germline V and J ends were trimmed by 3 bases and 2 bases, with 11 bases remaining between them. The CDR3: CSVDETRAYEQYF. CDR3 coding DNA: TGCAGCGTTGATGAGACGAGGGCCTACGAGCAGTACTTC.

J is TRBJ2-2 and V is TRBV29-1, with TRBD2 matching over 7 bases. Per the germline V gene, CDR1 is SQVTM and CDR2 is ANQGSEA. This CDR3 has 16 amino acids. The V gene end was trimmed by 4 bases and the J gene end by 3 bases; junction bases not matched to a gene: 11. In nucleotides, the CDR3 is TGCAGCGTTGCGGGAGGTAGGGAAGGGGACACCGGGGAGCTGTTTTTT. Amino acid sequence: CSVAGGREGDTGELFF.

The DNA of the CDR3 is TGTGCCAGTTTGTTCTTAGCGGGGGGGCCTCGGAATGAGCAGTTCTTC. Translation gives CASLFLAGGPRNEQFF. The chain is built from TRBV27 and TRBJ2-1, with 11 bases matching TRBD2. V gave up 9 bases and J gave up 7 bases; unmatched junction bases: 14. CDR3 length: 16 amino acids. Germline CDR1 and CDR2: MNHEY and SMNVEV (reference sequence).

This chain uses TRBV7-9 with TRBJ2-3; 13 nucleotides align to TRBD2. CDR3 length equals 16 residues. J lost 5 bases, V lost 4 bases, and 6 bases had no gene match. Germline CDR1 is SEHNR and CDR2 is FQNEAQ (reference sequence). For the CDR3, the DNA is TGTGCCAGCAGCTCCACTAGCGGGGGGGCCGGAGATACGCAGTATTTT. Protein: CASSSTSGGAGDTQYF.

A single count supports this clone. CDR3 sequence: CASKGDKLHEQFF. CDR3 in DNA: TGTGCCTCTAAGGGGGACAAATTACATGAGCAGTTCTTC. V and J are TRBV19 and TRBJ2-1, with TRBD1 as a possible D gene (6 bases). The germline gives CDR1 LNHDA, CDR2 SQIVND (reference sequence). CDR3 length equals 13 residues. The V and J ends lost 11 bases and 8 bases respectively, with 19 bases between them.

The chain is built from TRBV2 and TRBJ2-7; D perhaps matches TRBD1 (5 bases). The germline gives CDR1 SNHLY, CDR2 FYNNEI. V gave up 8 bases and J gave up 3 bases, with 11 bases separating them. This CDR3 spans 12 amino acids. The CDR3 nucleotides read TGTGCCAGCCTTCTCAGGGTCTACGAGCAGTACTTC. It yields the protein CASLLRVYEQYF.

CDR3 region: CASSFLERTMPETQYF. Written as DNA, the CDR3 is TGTGCCAGCAGCTTCCTGGAGCGGACTATGCCAGAGACCCAGTACTTC. The V gene is TRBV7-6, the J gene TRBJ2-5, with D possibly being TRBD2 (6 bases). CDR1 and CDR2 (germline): SGHVS, FNYEAQ. Trimming cost V 3 bases and J 4 bases, with 18 bases left between them. The CDR3 contains 16 residues.

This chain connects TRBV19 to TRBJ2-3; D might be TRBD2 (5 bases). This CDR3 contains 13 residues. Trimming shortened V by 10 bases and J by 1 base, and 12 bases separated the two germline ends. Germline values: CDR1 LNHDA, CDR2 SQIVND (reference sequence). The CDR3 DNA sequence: TGTGCCACCCGGCGGGTAGGCACAGATACGCAGTATTTT. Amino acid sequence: CATRRVGTDTQYF.

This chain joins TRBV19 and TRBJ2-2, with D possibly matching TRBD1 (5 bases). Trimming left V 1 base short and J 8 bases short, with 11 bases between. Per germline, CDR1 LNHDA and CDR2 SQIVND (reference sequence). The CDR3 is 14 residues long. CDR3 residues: CASSIALRQGELFF. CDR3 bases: TGTGCCAGTAGTATAGCCCTCCGACAGGGGGAGCTGTTTTTT.

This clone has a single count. In DNA form, the CDR3 reads TGTGCCAGTATTCCCATGGACAGGGGCTATGGAAACACCATATATTTT. It is translated as CASIPMDRGYGNTIYF. The V gene is TRBV19, the J gene TRBJ1-3, with 9 bases that match TRBD1. Per the germline V gene, CDR1 is LNHDA and CDR2 is SQIVND (reference sequence). This CDR3 region has 16 residues. The V segment lost 7 bases and the J segment 3 bases; nucleotides outside the gene matches: 10.

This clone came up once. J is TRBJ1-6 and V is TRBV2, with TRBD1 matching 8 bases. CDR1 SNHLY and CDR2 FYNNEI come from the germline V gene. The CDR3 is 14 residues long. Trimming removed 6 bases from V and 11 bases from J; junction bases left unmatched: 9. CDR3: CASRTDRASTPLHF. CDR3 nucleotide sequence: TGTGCCAGCAGGACGGACAGGGCTTCGACACCCCTCCACTTT. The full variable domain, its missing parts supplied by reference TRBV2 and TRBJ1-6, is EPEVTQTPSHQVTQMGQEVILRCVPISNHLYFYWYRQILGQKVEFLVSFYNNEISEKSEIFDDQFSVERPDGSNFTLKIRSTKLEDSAMYFCASRTDRASTPLHFGNGTRLTVT.

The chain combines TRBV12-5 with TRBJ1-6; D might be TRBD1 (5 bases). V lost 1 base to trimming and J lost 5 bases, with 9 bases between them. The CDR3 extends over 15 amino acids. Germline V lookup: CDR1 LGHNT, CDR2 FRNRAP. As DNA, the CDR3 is TGTGCTAGTGGTTTGGAGGACATTGATAATTCACCCCTCCACTTT. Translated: CASGLEDIDNSPLHF.

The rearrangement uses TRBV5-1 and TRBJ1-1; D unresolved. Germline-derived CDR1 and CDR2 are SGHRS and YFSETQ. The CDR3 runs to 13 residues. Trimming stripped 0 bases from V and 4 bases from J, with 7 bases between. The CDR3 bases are TGCGCCAGCAGCTTGGGTGCGGGCACTGAAGCTTTCTTT. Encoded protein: CASSLGAGTEAFF. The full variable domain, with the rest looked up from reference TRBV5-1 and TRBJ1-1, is KAGVTQTPRYLIKTRGQQVTLSCSPISGHRSVSWYQQTPGQGLQFLFEYFSETQRNKGNFPGRFSGRQFSNSRSEMNVSTLELGDSALYLCASSLGAGTEAFFGQGTRLTVV.

CDR3 loop: CASSVPTGLYNEKLFF. CDR3 bases: TGCGCCAGCAGCGTACCGACAGGGTTGTATAATGAAAAACTGTTTTTT. The chain joins TRBV5-1 to TRBJ1-4, with TRBD1 matching over 7 bases. Germline V gives CDR1 SGHRS, CDR2 YFSETQ. V lost 4 bases, J lost 4 bases, and 10 bases stayed unmatched. There are 16 residues in the CDR3.

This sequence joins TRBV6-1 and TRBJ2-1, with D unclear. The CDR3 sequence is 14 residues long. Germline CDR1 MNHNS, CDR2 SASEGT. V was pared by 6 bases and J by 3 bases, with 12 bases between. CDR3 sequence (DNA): TGTGCCAGCAGCGAGAAGAGGCACTACAATGAGCAGTTCTTC. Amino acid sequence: CASSEKRHYNEQFF.

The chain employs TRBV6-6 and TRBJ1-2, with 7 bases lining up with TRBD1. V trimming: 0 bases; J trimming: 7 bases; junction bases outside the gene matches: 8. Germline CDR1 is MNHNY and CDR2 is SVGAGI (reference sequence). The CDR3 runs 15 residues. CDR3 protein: CASSYSWDRVTGYTF. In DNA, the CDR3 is TGTGCCAGCAGTTACTCATGGGACAGAGTTACTGGCTACACCTTC.

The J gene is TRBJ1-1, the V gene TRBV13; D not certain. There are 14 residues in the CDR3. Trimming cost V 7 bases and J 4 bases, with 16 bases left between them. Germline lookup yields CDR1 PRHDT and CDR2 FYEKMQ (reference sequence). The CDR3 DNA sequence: TGTGCCAGCACCGTACGGGGAGGTGGCACTGAAGCTTTCTTT. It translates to CASTVRGGGTEAFF.

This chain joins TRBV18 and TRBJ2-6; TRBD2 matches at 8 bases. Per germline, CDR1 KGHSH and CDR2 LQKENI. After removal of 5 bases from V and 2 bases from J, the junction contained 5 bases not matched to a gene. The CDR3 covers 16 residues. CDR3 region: CASSSGGGTGANVLTF. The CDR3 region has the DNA TGTGCCAGCTCATCGGGGGGGGGAACTGGGGCCAACGTCCTGACTTTC.